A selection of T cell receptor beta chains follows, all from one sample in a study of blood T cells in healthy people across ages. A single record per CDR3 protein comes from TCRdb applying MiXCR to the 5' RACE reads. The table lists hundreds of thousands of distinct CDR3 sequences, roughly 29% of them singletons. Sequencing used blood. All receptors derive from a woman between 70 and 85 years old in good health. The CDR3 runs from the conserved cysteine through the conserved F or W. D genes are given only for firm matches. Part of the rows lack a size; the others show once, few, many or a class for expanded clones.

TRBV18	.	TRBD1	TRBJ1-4	TGTGCCAGCTCACCAAGAGGGGGCCGTGAAAAACTGTTTTTT	CASSPRGGREKLFF
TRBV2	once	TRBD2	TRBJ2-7	TGTGCCAGCAGTGAATCTCTAGCGGGAGGGATGTACGAGCAGTACTTC	CASSESLAGGMYEQYF
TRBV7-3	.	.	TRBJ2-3	TGTGCCAGCGGAATAGGACGGAGCACAGATACGCAGTATTTT	CASGIGRSTDTQYF
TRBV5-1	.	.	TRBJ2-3	TGCGCCAGCAGCTTGGAGGCTCCGGGTGTAGATACGCAGTATTTT	CASSLEAPGVDTQYF
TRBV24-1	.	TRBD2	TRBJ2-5	TGTGCCACCAGTGATTATGCTAGCGGCCCACTGTATTTC	CATSDYASGPLYF
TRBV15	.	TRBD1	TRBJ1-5	TGTGCCACCAGCAGAGATAGGGCGAGGAGGGACAGGGTTTTT	CATSRDRARRDRVF
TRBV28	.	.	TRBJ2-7	TGTGCCAGCAGTCCCCGAGGGGAGGAATACGAGCAGTACTTC	CASSPRGEEYEQYF
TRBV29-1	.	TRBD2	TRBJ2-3	TGCAGCGTTGAATCTGGCGGGAGGGTTATAGATACGCAGTATTTT	CSVESGGRVIDTQYF
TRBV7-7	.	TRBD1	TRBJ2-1	TGTGCCAGCAGCCCCGGACAGGCCCACTACAATGAGCAGTTCTTC	CASSPGQAHYNEQFF
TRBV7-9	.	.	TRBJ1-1	TGTGCCAGCAGCCCAGACCGGGGCTTGAAAACTGAAGCTTTCTTT	CASSPDRGLKTEAFF
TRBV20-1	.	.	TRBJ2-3	TGCAGTGCAGCATTTCACACAGATACGCAGTATTTT	CSAAFHTDTQYF
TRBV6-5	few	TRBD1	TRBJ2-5	TGTGCCAGCACTTTGCCGGGACAGCAGACCCAGTACTTC	CASTLPGQQTQYF
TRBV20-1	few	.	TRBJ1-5	TGCAGTGCTAGGTTTCCCGGGCGAAATCAGCCCCAGCATTTT	CSARFPGRNQPQHF
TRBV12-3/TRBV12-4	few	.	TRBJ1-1	TGTGCCAGCAGTTCACCACCCAAGCAGAAGAACGCTGAAGCTTTCTTT	CASSSPPKQKNAEAFF
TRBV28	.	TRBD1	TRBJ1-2	TGTGCCAGCAGTTTTCCTCAGGGGGTGAACTATGGCTACACCTTC	CASSFPQGVNYGYTF
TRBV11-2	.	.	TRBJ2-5	TGTGCCAGCAGCTTTCAAGTAGAGCAGTACTTC	CASSFQVEQYF
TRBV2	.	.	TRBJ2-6	TGTGCCAGCAGCGAAAGCAGGGTTTCCGGGGCCAACGTCCTGACTTTC	CASSESRVSGANVLTF
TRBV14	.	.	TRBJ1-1	TGTGCCAGCAGAATCCTCAGGGGCCCCATGAACACTGAAGCTTTCTTT	CASRILRGPMNTEAFF
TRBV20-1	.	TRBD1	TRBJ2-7	TGCAGTGCTAGGGGGGGGACAGGGAGGAACTACGAGCAGTACTTC	CSARGGTGRNYEQYF
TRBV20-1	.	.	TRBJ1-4	TGCAGTGTCCGCAGGGAGGATGAAAAACTGTTTTTT	CSVRREDEKLFF
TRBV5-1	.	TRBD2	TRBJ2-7	TGCGCCAGCAGCTCCCTTCCCGGGACTACCTACGAGCAGTACTTC	CASSSLPGTTYEQYF
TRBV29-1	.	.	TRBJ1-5	TGCAGCGTTGCCGGGTCTACGGATCAGCCCCAGCATTTT	CSVAGSTDQPQHF
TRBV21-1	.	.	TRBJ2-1	TGTGCCAGCAGCAAAGGCCCTCGACAGCGCACCTACAATGAGCAGTTCTTC	CASSKGPRQRTYNEQFF
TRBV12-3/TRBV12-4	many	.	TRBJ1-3	TGTGCCAGCAGATACAGGGATTTGAGAAACACCATATATTTT	CASRYRDLRNTIYF
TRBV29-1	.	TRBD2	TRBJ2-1	TGCAGCGTGGGACTAGCGGGGCTATACAATGAGCAGTTCTTC	CSVGLAGLYNEQFF
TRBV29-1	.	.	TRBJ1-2	TGCAGCGTTGAATCTGGCACAGGAACTAACTATGGCTACACCTTC	CSVESGTGTNYGYTF
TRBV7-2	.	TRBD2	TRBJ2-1	TGTGCCAGCAGCCTTCTAGCGGGAGGGTGGAATGAGCAGTTCTTC	CASSLLAGGWNEQFF
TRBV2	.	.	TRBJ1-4	TGTGCCAGCATGCCGGGGTTCGCTAATGAAAAACTGTTTTTT	CASMPGFANEKLFF
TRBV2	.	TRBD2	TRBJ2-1	TGTGCCAGCAGAGAGACTAGCGGGAGGGCATCCTCCTACAATGAGCAGTTCTTC	CASRETSGRASSYNEQFF
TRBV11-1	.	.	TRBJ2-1	TGTGCCAGCAGCTTTAGACTAAACAATGAGCAGTTCTTC	CASSFRLNNEQFF
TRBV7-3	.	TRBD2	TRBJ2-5	TGTGCCAGCAGTCCGACTAGCGGGAGGGCCGGAGAGACCCAGTACTTC	CASSPTSGRAGETQYF
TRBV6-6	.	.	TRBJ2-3	TGTGCCAGCAGTTACTCAGGGGAACCAGATACGCAGTATTTT	CASSYSGEPDTQYF
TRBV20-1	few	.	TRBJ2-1	TGCAGTGCGAGCGTCTGGGAGAGCTCCTACAATGAGCAGTTCTTC	CSASVWESSYNEQFF
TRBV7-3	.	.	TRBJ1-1	TGTGCCAGCAGCTTTACCCTCTCGGACACTGAAGCTTTCTTT	CASSFTLSDTEAFF
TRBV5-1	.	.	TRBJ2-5	TGCGCCAGCAGCTTGGGGGACGGGGTCAACCAAGAGACCCAGTACTTC	CASSLGDGVNQETQYF
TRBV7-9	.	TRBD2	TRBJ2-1	TGTGCCAGCAGCCAAACGCGGGGAGGGCCAGGAAACTACAATGAGCAGTTCTTC	CASSQTRGGPGNYNEQFF
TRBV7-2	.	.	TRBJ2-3	TGTGCCAGCAGCTTACAACCTTCGGGAGATACGCAGTATTTT	CASSLQPSGDTQYF
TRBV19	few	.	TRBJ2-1	TGTGCCAGTAGCAGCCGGGACACGTACAATGAGCAGTTCTTC	CASSSRDTYNEQFF
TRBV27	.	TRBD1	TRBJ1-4	TGTGCCAGCAGTTTCTATCCCCCGGGACAGGGAGATGAAAAACTGTTTTTT	CASSFYPPGQGDEKLFF
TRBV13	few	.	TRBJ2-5	TGTACCAGCAGCCCCCGAACAGGGCTAGGCGAGACCCAGTACTTC	CTSSPRTGLGETQYF
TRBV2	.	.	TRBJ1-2	TGTGCCAGCACAGAAGACAGATGGGATGGCTACACCTTC	CASTEDRWDGYTF
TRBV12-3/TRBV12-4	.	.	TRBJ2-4	TGTGCCAGCAGTTTTGGCGGGACAGCCATAAACATTCAGTACTTC	CASSFGGTAINIQYF